Listed below are T cell receptor beta chains from one sample, sequenced in a study of identical twins. Each CDR3 protein gets one entry after TCRdb re-called the 5' RACE reads with MiXCR. The table includes roughly 280,000 distinct CDR3 sequences, less than 9.5% detected once. These same records also appear under a second study, on yellow fever vaccine responses in identical twins.

The specimen sequenced was CD8+ T cells sorted from blood. The receptor source for this set is a woman aged 18 to 35 in good health. CDR3s include the opening cysteine and the closing phenylalanine or tryptophan. A D gene is named only where the DNA matches it firmly. Clone size is not always given. Where it is, it says once, few, many or a class for expanded clones.

abundance	v_gene	d_gene	j_gene	CDR3nt	CDR3aa
NA	TRBV7-2	NA	TRBJ2-3	TGTGCCAGCAGCTTAGCGGCTAGCGGACAGGGCACAGATACGCAGTATTTT	CASSLAASGQGTDTQYF
once	TRBV10-3	TRBD2	TRBJ2-3	TGTGCCATACAACCCGAAGGGGCGACTAGCCGATACACAGATACGCAGTATTTT	CAIQPEGATSRYTDTQYF
few	TRBV6-1	NA	TRBJ2-3	TGTGCCAGGGACAACAGAAACTATTACACAGATACGCAGTATTTT	CARDNRNYYTDTQYF
many	TRBV4-1	TRBD2	TRBJ2-7	TGCGCCAGCAGCCAAGAAGGCCGACTAGCAGGGGAGCAGTACTTC	CASSQEGRLAGEQYF
few	TRBV6-1	NA	TRBJ2-2	TGTGCCAGCAGTGAAGCGGATCCCGGGGAGCTGTTTTTT	CASSEADPGELFF
NA	TRBV29-1	TRBD2	TRBJ2-3	TGCAGCGTCGTAGCGGGGGATAGCACAGATACGCAGTATTTT	CSVVAGDSTDTQYF
NA	TRBV4-1	TRBD1	TRBJ2-5	TGCGCCAGCAGCCCCATACAGGGGGCGGGAGAGACCCAGTACTTC	CASSPIQGAGETQYF
NA	TRBV20-1	TRBD2	TRBJ2-3	TGCAGTGCTAGGACTAGCAGCACAGATACGCAGTATTTT	CSARTSSTDTQYF
NA	TRBV6-5	NA	TRBJ2-3	TGTGCCAGCAGTTACTCGGAAGCAGATACGCAGTATTTT	CASSYSEADTQYF
NA	TRBV7-2	TRBD1	TRBJ2-1	TGTGCCAGCAGCTTTCGGGACAGCTACAATGAGCAGTTCTTC	CASSFRDSYNEQFF
many	TRBV12-5	NA	TRBJ2-5	TGTGCCCCCCCGTCAGGGAAAGAGACCCAGTACTTC	CAPPSGKETQYF
few	TRBV21-1	NA	TRBJ2-6	TGTGCCAGCAGCAAAAGGGGACAGCAGTACTCTGGGGCCAACGTCCTGACTTTC	CASSKRGQQYSGANVLTF
many	TRBV7-3	NA	TRBJ2-3	TGTGCCAGCAGCTCCATATTCCTTACTAGGCGGGTTGAAACAGATACGCAGTATTTT	CASSSIFLTRRVETDTQYF
NA	TRBV5-6	TRBD1	TRBJ1-5	TGTGCCAGCAGCTTGTGGGGACAGGGTGGGGGTCAGCCCCAGCATTTT	CASSLWGQGGGQPQHF
NA	TRBV6-4	NA	TRBJ1-1	TGTGCCAGCAGTGAATTATTAGGGTCGGAAGCTTTCTTT	CASSELLGSEAFF
few	TRBV25-1	NA	TRBJ2-7	TGTGCCAGCTCGCACAGGGACGAGCAGTACTTC	CASSHRDEQYF
NA	TRBV20-1	TRBD1	TRBJ2-4	TGCAGTGCTAGTCAGGACAGGGGCTTGACAGCCAAAAACATTCAGTACTTC	CSASQDRGLTAKNIQYF
NA	TRBV11-1	TRBD2	TRBJ2-1	TGTGCCAGCAGCTTTTGGCGGGAGCGTCGGGAGCAGTTCTTC	CASSFWRERREQFF
NA	TRBV11-3	NA	TRBJ2-2	TGTGCCAGCAGCCCGTACGCTAACACCGGGGAGCTGTTTTTT	CASSPYANTGELFF
NA	TRBV19	NA	TRBJ2-7	TGTGCCAGTAGTGAGGGACTGAATACCTACGAGCAGTACTTC	CASSEGLNTYEQYF
few	TRBV27	NA	TRBJ1-1	TGTGCCAGCAGTTTATATATACAGTCCACTGAAGCTTTCTTT	CASSLYIQSTEAFF
NA	TRBV4-1	NA	TRBJ2-5	TGCGCCAGCAGCCAAGCCGGGGACATACAAGAGACCCAGTACTTC	CASSQAGDIQETQYF
many	TRBV28	NA	TRBJ2-7	TGTGCCAGCAGTTTCCCCATCCCAAAGGGTTCCTACGAGCAGTACTTC	CASSFPIPKGSYEQYF
NA	TRBV7-8	TRBD2	TRBJ2-3	TGTGCCAGCAGCTCCTTGACTAGCGGGGGCACAGATACGCAGTATTTT	CASSSLTSGGTDTQYF
many	TRBV24-1	NA	TRBJ2-1	TGTGCCACCAGTGATTTGTGGCGGAATGAGCAGTTCTTC	CATSDLWRNEQFF
NA	TRBV12-3/TRBV12-4	NA	TRBJ2-3	TGTGCCAGCAGTTGGATGAGTACGCAGTATTTT	CASSWMSTQYF
NA	TRBV12-3/TRBV12-4	NA	TRBJ2-7	TGTGCCAGCAGTTTGGGGTGGGACCGCACCTACGAGCAGTACTTC	CASSLGWDRTYEQYF
few	TRBV6-1	TRBD1	TRBJ2-5	TGTGCCAGCAGAGGAGACAGGGGAGTAGAGACCCAGTACTTC	CASRGDRGVETQYF
many	TRBV7-9	TRBD2	TRBJ2-7	TGTGCCAGCAGCCCCCCCGGACTAGCATCCTACGAGCAGTACTTC	CASSPPGLASYEQYF
NA	TRBV5-5	NA	TRBJ1-3	TGTGCCAGCAGCCTCGGGAACAACTTGAAGGCCATATATTTT	CASSLGNNLKAIYF